This T cell receptor (beta chain) was sequenced during a study of T cell responses to AZD1222 COVID-19 vaccine (dated by TCRdb to about 2021). Describing the broader study: A total of around 240 trial participants underwent TCR sequencing, of whom about 200 had received two doses of AZD1222 and 26 had received two doses of the MenACWY control vaccine. Trial participants were enrolled by age into subgroups of 18-55, 56-69 and 70-plus years, and roughly 150, 30 and 60 TCR-sequenced participants, respectively, were included in these subgroups.

The CDR3 regions of human TCRbeta chains were analyzed by immunosequencing. In the authors' own workflow: TCRs in the repertoires were compared against a reference library of SARS-CoV-2-specific TCRs that had been generated with the MIRA antigen-specificity platform. Breadth was defined as the fraction of unique TCRs that were SARS-CoV-2-associated. Depth was defined as the fraction of total T cells that were SARS-CoV-2-associated. Using the MIRA data, each spike-specific TCR was assigned both to the spike region to which the TCR was reactive and to a CD4 or CD8 class. Log10-transformed breadth and depth values were compared by one-way ANOVA with Sidak's multiple comparisons tests. TCRdb took over this immuneACCESS table, retaining in-frame rearrangements with V and J assigned. Such tables are incomplete; in checked studies, under half of the missing clones stem from an unresolved V gene, and the remainder is unexplained. V, J and clone size reflect that table, while D and trimming were determined from the DNA. Recorded for this sample are 100,000 or so clones; over 75% of them occurred a single time. The leading ten clones occupy more than 8.5% of the sample.

This clone has only a few counts. No antigen is known for it. Per-nucleotide qualities are absent, and no much larger clonotype sits a single base away. The paper's findings and limits, for the study overall: A significant rise in spike-specific TCR breadth and depth was observed after two AZD1222 doses relative to day 0 and relative to MenACWY recipients. The 56-69-year group was small, and its depth increase did not reach significance, likely because of low power. Nearly half of unique spike-specific TCRs reportedly recognized epitopes outside regions mutated in the B.1.351 and B.1.1.7 variants. Most participants were white British and females outnumbered males, and the authors suggested that clonal diversity may have been underestimated. Vaccine-associated CD4 TCRs spanned the whole spike protein, with dominant responses in regions 160-218 and 743-854. Because no samples from the day 14 peak response were available, repertoires could be characterized only after the peak T cell response. Conclusions about previously exposed vaccinees are limited because only six or seven AZD1222 recipients were SARS-CoV-2 seropositive at baseline.

Sequences MGHDK (CDR1) and SYGVNS (CDR2) are obtained from the germline V gene. Germline trimming: 6 bases from V, 1 base from J; junction bases outside gene matches: 12. The CDR3 runs 17 amino acids, cysteine and phenylalanine included. The kept DNA is CDR3 alone, 51 bases in frame from the first base. This specimen's time point label, interpreted: about 28 days (+/-7) after the second vaccine dose. AZD1222 recipients given second doses at about 4 weeks or at about 12 weeks were pooled, since spike-specific TCR depth and breadth were not found to differ between the two schedules. Samples from vaccinated people were obtained from the UK trials COV001 and COV002, which included a single-blind randomized controlled phase 2/3 trial of AZD1222 (ChAdOx1 nCoV-19) in healthy adults. For TCRbeta chain sequencing, PBMC samples were collected from trial participants at day 0 and at day 28 after the second dose.

The chain is assembled from TRBV25-1 and TRBJ1-2; the central 9 bases match TRBD1. Here the sequenced sample was peripheral blood, taken 28 days after the second AZD1222 dose. This TCR came from an adult who received the AZD1222 COVID-19 vaccine. The CDR3 region has the sequence CASSGEQGARLNYGYTF. The DNA sequence is given as TGTGCCAGCAGCGGGGAACAGGGGGCGCGGCTTAACTATGGCTACACCTTC.